What follows are 5 T cell receptor beta chains derived from one specimen sequenced in a study of T cells in localized non-small cell lung cancer. Here immunoSEQ multiplex PCR was the method, and the copy in TCRdb shows in-frame clones only, minus some. This table holds some 1,600 clones, 20% to 25% found once. Sequenced material: lung tumor tissue, taken before any cancer treatment. These receptors were obtained from a male donor aged 60 or over with stage I lung adenocarcinoma.

This clone was found a few times. This chain joins TRBV6-8 and TRBJ1-5, with D maybe TRBD1 (5 bases). The CDR3 covers 16 residues. The germline V and J ends were trimmed by 6 bases and 3 bases, with 18 bases remaining between them. Germline values: CDR1 MNHGY, CDR2 SAAAGT. This CDR3 reads CASSPLSGQNNQPQHF. The CDR3, as DNA: TGTGCCAGCAGCCCCCTGTCGGGGCAGAACAATCAGCCCCAGCATTTT.

In its sample, this clone is medium-sized. The chain joins TRBV9 to TRBJ1-2; D uncertain. CDR1 and CDR2 (germline): SGDLS, YYNGEE. Trimming removed 0 bases at V and 0 bases at J, with 3 bases between. This CDR3 contains 13 residues. CDR3 in amino acids: CASSVGPNYGYTF. Here the CDR3 DNA reads TGTGCCAGCAGCGTAGGCCCTAACTATGGCTACACCTTC.

The V call is TRBV18, the J call TRBJ2-3; either TRBD1 or TRBD2 may supply D (6 bases each). This CDR3 region has 13 residues. Germline assignment: CDR1 KGHSH and CDR2 LQKENI. Trimming stripped 11 bases from V and 5 bases from J, with 17 bases between. CDR3 amino acids: CAGGGGPGDTQYF. The CDR3 DNA reads as TGTGCCGGAGGAGGGGGGCCGGGAGATACGCAGTATTTT.

The CDR3 DNA is TGTGCCAGTAGTCTCAACAGGGGAGTCTATGGAAACACCATATATTTT. This gives the protein CASSLNRGVYGNTIYF. This chain joins TRBV19 and TRBJ1-3; 7 bases agree with TRBD1. The germline V gene has CDR1 LNHDA and CDR2 SQIVND (reference sequence). CDR3 length: 16 residues. The V segment lost 5 bases and the J segment 3 bases; nucleotides outside the gene matches: 10.

This clone has just a few counts. V gene TRBV11-3 combines with J gene TRBJ2-7; 7 nucleotides agree with TRBD1. The trim removed 5 bases at V and 2 bases at J, leaving 6 bases unmatched. Germline loops: CDR1 SGHNT, CDR2 YENEEA. The length of the CDR3 is 14 residues. CDR3 sequence: CASSPQGRTYEQYF. The CDR3 region has the DNA TGTGCCAGCAGCCCACAGGGGCGAACCTACGAGCAGTACTTC.